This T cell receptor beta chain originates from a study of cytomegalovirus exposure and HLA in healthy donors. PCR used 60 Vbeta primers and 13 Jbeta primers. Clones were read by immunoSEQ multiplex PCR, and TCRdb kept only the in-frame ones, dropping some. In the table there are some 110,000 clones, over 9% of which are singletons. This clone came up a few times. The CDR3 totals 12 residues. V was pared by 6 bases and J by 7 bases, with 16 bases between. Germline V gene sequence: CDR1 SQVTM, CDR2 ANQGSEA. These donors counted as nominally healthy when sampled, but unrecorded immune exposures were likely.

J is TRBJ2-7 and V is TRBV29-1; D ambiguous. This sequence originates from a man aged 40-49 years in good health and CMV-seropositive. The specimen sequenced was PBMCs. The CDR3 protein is CSVERPYGEQYF. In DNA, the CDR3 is TGCAGCGTGGAACGTCCCTATGGTGAGCAGTACTTC.